Shown below are 31 T cell receptor beta chains from a single sample sequenced in a study of blood T cell repertoires in COVID-19. The method was immunoSEQ multiplex PCR; TCRdb's version includes in-frame clones alone and lacks a portion of them. The sample holds 250,000 to 400,000 clones, roughly 90% seen once. Sequenced sample: peripheral blood. The receptors were gathered from a woman aged 25 to 45 with COVID-19, enrolled during active disease.

This clone has just a few counts. The chain has TRBV6-2 or TRBV6-3 and TRBJ2-7; D gene ambiguous. Germline V gene lookup returns CDR1 MNHEY and CDR2 SVGEGT. The ends were cut back, 5 bases at V and 3 bases at J, with 8 bases in the middle. CDR3 length: 12 residues. CDR3 region: CASSLIYYEQYF. In DNA, the CDR3 is TGTGCCAGCAGTCTAATCTACTACGAGCAGTACTTC.

The rearrangement joins TRBV5-1 to TRBJ2-3; TRBD2 is a possible D gene (5 bases). The CDR3 covers 16 residues. In germline, CDR1 is SGHRS, CDR2 YFSETQ. V was cut by 2 bases and J by 0 bases, with 13 bases left in between. In DNA, the CDR3 is TGCGCCAGCAGCTTAGAAGGTGACTATAGCACAGATACGCAGTATTTT. Translated, it gives CASSLEGDYSTDTQYF.

This clone showed up just once. This chain uses TRBV30 with TRBJ2-5, with TRBD2 identical over 7 bases. This CDR3 is built from 17 residues. Losses at the gene ends were 1 base for V and 1 base for J; bases not matched to a gene: 12. CDR1 is GTSNPN and CDR2 is SVGIG in the germline V gene (reference sequence). The CDR3 DNA reads as TGTGCCTGGAGTGAAATATGGGGAGGGACCGCCCAAGAGACCCAGTACTTC. Encoded protein: CAWSEIWGGTAQETQYF.

The genes are TRBV19 and TRBJ2-1; D is perhaps TRBD1 (6 bases). The germline CDR1 and CDR2 sequences are LNHDA and SQIVND (reference sequence). CDR3 length equals 13 residues. V was clipped by 5 bases and J by 5 bases, with 10 bases between them. The CDR3 DNA follows: TGTGCCAGTAGTCTTGGACAGAACAATGAGCAGTTCTTC. It codes for CASSLGQNNEQFF.

This chain joins TRBV10-1 and TRBJ2-3; 8 bases agree with TRBD2. Trimming removed 7 bases from V and 5 bases from J; junction bases left unmatched: 8. The CDR3 covers 14 residues. Germline CDR1 is WNHNN and CDR2 is SYGVQD (reference sequence). This chain's CDR3 is CASTSGLGGDTQYF. CDR3 bases: TGCGCCAGCACCTCGGGACTAGGGGGAGATACGCAGTATTTT.

This chain links TRBV7-9 with TRBJ2-3, with 9 bases lining up with TRBD2. This CDR3 comprises 18 residues. Per germline, CDR1 SEHNR and CDR2 FQNEAQ (reference sequence). V shed 2 bases, J shed 3 bases, and the junction held 12 bases outside the gene matches. The CDR3 here is CASSLPRAGGSKTDTQYF. CDR3 DNA: TGTGCCAGCAGCTTACCACGAGCGGGGGGCAGTAAGACAGATACGCAGTATTTT.

The genes are TRBV6-5 and TRBJ1-4, with D uncertain. This CDR3 is 15 amino acids long. Trimming cost V 8 bases and J 5 bases, with 18 bases left between them. CDR1 is MNHEY and CDR2 is SVGAGI in the germline V gene. CDR3 sequence reads: CASGWPGSNNEKLFF. The CDR3 region has the DNA TGTGCCAGCGGCTGGCCGGGGTCCAACAATGAAAAACTGTTTTTT.

This clone has only one observation. This chain links TRBV19 with TRBJ1-1, with 7 bases that match TRBD1. Per germline, CDR1 LNHDA and CDR2 SQIVND (reference sequence). CDR3 length equals 13 residues. J was trimmed by 1 base and V by 9 bases; bases with no gene match: 5. In nucleotides, the CDR3 is TGTGCCAGCACGACAGGGCAGAACACTGAAGCTTTCTTT. Its protein product is CASTTGQNTEAFF.

V and J are TRBV18 and TRBJ1-5; D unclear. CDR3 size: 14 residues. Trimming removed 4 bases at V and 5 bases at J, with 12 bases between. CDR1 and CDR2 from the germline V gene are KGHSH and LQKENI. The CDR3 is CASSRSVSDQPQHF. The CDR3 DNA follows: TGTGCCAGCTCACGATCAGTCAGCGATCAGCCCCAGCATTTT.

The rearrangement uses TRBV27 and TRBJ2-1; 13 bases match TRBD2. From germline, CDR1 is MNHEY and CDR2 SMNVEV (reference sequence). The J segment lost 8 bases and the V segment lost 5 bases, leaving 9 bases of the junction unmatched. CDR3 length equals 16 residues. DNA of the CDR3: TGTGCCAGCAGTCGTAGAGGGACTAGCGGGGCCCATGAGCAGTTCTTC. The encoded protein is CASSRRGTSGAHEQFF.

This clone appeared once. The rearrangement uses TRBV6-5 and TRBJ1-5; tentative D call: TRBD1 (6 bases). The V and J ends lost 6 bases and 1 base respectively, with 7 bases between them. CDR1 MNHEY and CDR2 SVGAGI come from the germline V gene. The CDR3 totals 13 residues. The CDR3 here is CASRGQSNQPQHF. CDR3 sequence (DNA): TGTGCCAGCAGGGGACAAAGCAATCAGCCCCAGCATTTT.

V usage is TRBV25-1 and J usage is TRBJ1-2; 7 bases map to TRBD1. V dropped 4 bases and J dropped 4; count of bases not matched to a gene: 15. Germline loops: CDR1 MGHDK, CDR2 SYGVNS. CDR3 length equals 17 residues. CDR3 coding DNA: TGTGCCAGCAGTGGAGGGGGCCGAGGTACTACTGGCTATGGCTACACCTTC. Its translation: CASSGGGRGTTGYGYTF.

This clone occurred once. The rearrangement links TRBV5-1 to TRBJ1-2; D unclear. The germline CDR1 and CDR2 sequences are SGHRS and YFSETQ. The CDR3 totals 13 residues. Trimming took 0 bases from V and 4 from J, leaving 7 bases between them. The CDR3 coding sequence is TGCGCCAGCAGCTTGGATTCTGTCTATGGCTACACCTTC. Translation gives CASSLDSVYGYTF.

The chain joins TRBV28 to TRBJ2-1; 12 bases agree with TRBD2. Trimming cost V 6 bases and J 9 bases; bases outside gene matches: 9. The CDR3 covers 15 residues. The V gene's germline CDR1 is MDHEN and CDR2 SYDVKM. CDR3 in amino acids: CASRPSGRELSEQFF. CDR3 coding DNA: TGTGCCAGCAGACCTAGCGGGAGGGAGCTCAGTGAGCAGTTCTTC.

This chain uses TRBV10-3 with TRBJ1-2; TRBD1 is a possible D gene (6 bases). V was shortened by 4 bases and J by 4 bases, with 7 bases between the two germline ends. The germline V gene encodes CDR1 ENHRY and CDR2 SYGVKD. The CDR3 sequence is 12 residues long. The CDR3 here is CAISGDTYGYTF. CDR3 coding DNA: TGTGCCATCAGTGGGGACACCTATGGCTACACCTTC.

Here the CDR3 DNA reads TGTGCCTGGAGCGGGCAGGGGAACACTGAAGCTTTCTTT. It is translated as CAWSGQGNTEAFF. V usage is TRBV30 and J usage is TRBJ1-1; a weak D match, TRBD1 (5 bases). The germline V gene has CDR1 GTSNPN and CDR2 SVGIG (reference sequence). Trimming removed 3 bases from V and 1 base from J, with 9 bases in between. The CDR3 contains 13 residues. The variable domain in full, with the rest retrieved from reference TRBV30 and TRBJ1-1, is SQTIHQWPATLVQPVGSPLSLECTVEGTSNPNLYWYRQAAGRGLQLLFYSVGIGQISSEVPQNLSASRPQDRQFILSSKKLLLSDSGFYLCAWSGQGNTEAFFGQGTRLTVV.

The CDR3 nucleotides are TGTGCCAGCAGAGAGGGACTAGTCAGTGAGGAGACCCAGTACTTC. This translates into CASREGLVSEETQYF. V and J are TRBV7-3 and TRBJ2-5, with 8 positions matching TRBD2. Unmatched junction bases numbered 11, after V lost 6 bases and J lost 5 bases. In germline, CDR1 is SGHTA, CDR2 FQGTGA. The CDR3 runs 15 residues.

The gene calls are TRBV5-5 and TRBJ2-5, with a tentative D call TRBD1 (5 bases). Trimming shortened V by 4 bases and J by 2 bases, and 12 bases separated the two germline ends. The CDR3 is 14 residues long. Germline values: CDR1 SGHKS, CDR2 YYEKEE (reference sequence). CDR3: CASSARTWQETQYF. The CDR3 coding sequence is TGTGCCAGCAGCGCTAGGACATGGCAAGAGACCCAGTACTTC.

The V gene is TRBV19, the J gene TRBJ2-1; D is unresolved. The V gene lost 6 bases and the J gene lost 8 bases, with 17 bases spanning the gap. Germline CDR1 and CDR2: LNHDA and SQIVND (reference sequence). The CDR3 spans 14 residues. The CDR3 loop reads CASRPKDKFYEQFF. In DNA form, the CDR3 reads TGTGCCAGTAGGCCTAAAGACAAGTTTTATGAGCAGTTCTTC.

This clone was counted between two and nine times. The J gene is TRBJ2-1, the V gene TRBV24-1, with 9 bases aligning to TRBD1. The germline V gene has CDR1 KGHDR and CDR2 SFDVKD. This CDR3 is 15 amino acids long. The ends lost 9 bases at V and 8 bases at J; junction bases unmatched: 13. CDR3: CATGLDRGLSHEQFF. The CDR3 region has the DNA TGTGCCACCGGCTTGGACAGGGGCTTATCCCATGAGCAGTTCTTC.

V usage is TRBV5-8 and J usage is TRBJ2-3, with 8 positions matching TRBD1. V lost 5 bases, J lost 0 bases, and 8 bases stayed unmatched. Germline values: CDR1 SGHTS, CDR2 YDEGEE. The CDR3 covers 16 residues. The CDR3 region is CASSSGQGPSTDTQYF. The DNA for the CDR3 is TGTGCCAGCAGTTCCGGACAGGGTCCTAGCACAGATACGCAGTATTTT.

This sequence joins TRBV14 and TRBJ2-7, with 7 bases identical to TRBD2. Per the germline V gene, CDR1 is SGHDN and CDR2 is FVKESK. This CDR3 has 14 amino acids. The ends lost 4 bases at V and 2 bases at J; junction bases unmatched: 5. CDR3 nucleotides: TGTGCCAGCAGCCGATCGAGCGGGACCTACGAGCAGTACTTC. It encodes CASSRSSGTYEQYF.

This chain uses TRBV29-1 with TRBJ2-1, with TRBD2 identical over 11 bases. This CDR3 has 15 amino acids. The V segment lost 6 bases and the J segment 1 base; nucleotides outside the gene matches: 5. Germline CDR1 is SQVTM and CDR2 is ANQGSEA. The CDR3 DNA reads TGCAGCGTATCCGGGACTAGCGGATCCTACAATGAGCAGTTCTTC. Its protein product is CSVSGTSGSYNEQFF.

This clone has only a few counts. The chain uses TRBV28 and TRBJ1-2; 7 nucleotides line up with TRBD1. Germline V CDR1 and CDR2: MDHEN, SYDVKM. There are 14 residues in the CDR3. Trimming cost V 4 bases and J 4 bases; bases outside gene matches: 6. CDR3 loop: CASSSGQVTYGYTF. In nucleotides, the CDR3 is TGTGCCAGCAGTTCCGGACAGGTCACCTATGGCTACACCTTC.

There are a few counts of this clone. This rearrangement joins TRBV6-5 to TRBJ1-2, with D hard to call. Germline CDR1 is MNHEY and CDR2 is SVGAGI. The CDR3 totals 12 residues. V was pared by 4 bases and J by 8 bases, with 11 bases between. This CDR3 is CASSFAGRGYTF. The CDR3 DNA follows: TGTGCCAGCAGTTTCGCAGGCCGGGGCTACACCTTC.

The chain is built from TRBV19 and TRBJ1-1; maybe TRBD1 (5 bases). Germline values: CDR1 LNHDA, CDR2 SQIVND (reference sequence). The V and J ends lost 4 bases and 1 base respectively, with 10 bases between them. The CDR3 is made up of 14 amino acids. CDR3 sequence: CASSTYTGNTEAFF. The CDR3 DNA sequence: TGTGCCAGTAGTACCTATACAGGGAACACTGAAGCTTTCTTT.

J is TRBJ1-3 and V is TRBV2; D might be TRBD1 (5 bases). The germline V gene encodes CDR1 SNHLY and CDR2 FYNNEI. This CDR3 has 15 amino acids. Trimming took 6 bases from V and 1 from J, leaving 13 bases between them. The CDR3 coding sequence is TGTGCCAGCAGAAGAACACAGGTTTCTGGAAACACCATATATTTT. Amino acid sequence: CASRRTQVSGNTIYF.

The chain links TRBV27 to TRBJ2-1; TRBD1 matches 8 bases. The length of the CDR3 is 16 residues. V was pared by 5 bases and J by 2 bases, with 8 bases of the junction left unmatched. CDR1 and CDR2 (germline): MNHEY, SMNVEV (reference sequence). CDR3 in DNA: TGTGCCAGCAGTCTCCTCGGACAGGGCCCCTACAATGAGCAGTTCTTC. It is translated as CASSLLGQGPYNEQFF.

The J gene is TRBJ2-1, the V gene TRBV28; TRBD1 might be the D (6 bases). The length of the CDR3 is 15 residues. Per the germline V gene, CDR1 is MDHEN and CDR2 is SYDVKM. V was trimmed by 2 bases and J by 5 bases, leaving 13 bases between them. Here the CDR3 DNA reads TGTGCCAGCAGTTTAAGTCGGTGGGACAACAATGAGCAGTTCTTC. This gives the protein CASSLSRWDNNEQFF.

This clone was detected only once. The chain uses TRBV5-1 and TRBJ2-2; a weak D match, TRBD2 (5 bases). The V and J ends lost 10 bases and 1 base respectively, with 14 bases between them. This CDR3 contains 14 residues. Germline loops: CDR1 SGHRS, CDR2 YFSETQ. DNA of the CDR3: TGCGCCTCGAGGGTAGCCCAGAACACCGGGGAGCTGTTTTTT. Protein: CASRVAQNTGELFF.

This chain connects TRBV5-4 to TRBJ2-2; 7 bases line up with TRBD1. The V segment lost 1 base and the J segment 7 bases; nucleotides outside the gene matches: 10. This CDR3 is 16 amino acids long. Germline V gene sequence: CDR1 SGHNT, CDR2 YYREEE (reference sequence). DNA for the CDR3: TGTGCCAGCAGCTTGCTGGGTGGGACAGATAGCGGGGAGCTGTTTTTT. Its translation: CASSLLGGTDSGELFF.